The 29 T cell receptor beta chains below come from one sample, sequenced in a study of cytomegalovirus exposure and HLA in healthy donors. The PCR employed 60 Vbeta primers together with 13 Jbeta primers. The method was immunoSEQ multiplex PCR; TCRdb's version includes in-frame clones alone and lacks a portion of them. The sample records some 190,000 clones, 81% being singletons. The sample consisted of PBMCs. These receptors were collected from a man in his forties or fifties in good health and CMV-seropositive.

This sequence joins TRBV10-3 and TRBJ2-7, with D maybe TRBD2 (5 bases). The germline CDR1 and CDR2 sequences are ENHRY and SYGVKD. The CDR3 is made up of 14 amino acids. The V end lost 2 bases, the J end lost 0 bases, and 8 bases lay between the germline ends. The CDR3 spells CAISESGSSYEQYF. In DNA form, the CDR3 reads TGTGCCATCAGTGAGAGCGGCAGCTCCTACGAGCAGTACTTC.

The chain employs TRBV9 and TRBJ1-1, with D perhaps matching TRBD1 (5 bases). This CDR3 is built from 15 residues. Trimming took 0 bases from V and 3 from J, leaving 12 bases between them. Germline V gives CDR1 SGDLS, CDR2 YYNGEE. As DNA, the CDR3 is TGTGCCAGCAGCGTAGGCGGCAGGGAGGACACTGAAGCTTTCTTT. This gives the protein CASSVGGREDTEAFF. Using reference TRBV9 and TRBJ1-1 for the parts outside the CDR3, the full variable domain is DSGVTQTPKHLITATGQRVTLRCSPRSGDLSVYWYQQSLDQGLQFLIQYYNGEERAKGNILERFSAQQFPDLHSELNLSSLELGDSALYFCASSVGGREDTEAFFGQGTRLTVV.

Turning to this clone: Other nucleotide sequences in the sample specify the same CDR3. J is TRBJ2-1 and V is TRBV6-5; D unresolved. V shed 0 bases and J shed 0 bases, with 3 bases lying between them. The CDR3 is 14 residues long. The germline CDR1 and CDR2 sequences are MNHEY and SVGAGI. DNA for the CDR3: TGTGCCAGCAGTTACTCGAGCTCCTACAATGAGCAGTTCTTC. It encodes CASSYSSSYNEQFF.

The rearrangement uses TRBV28 and TRBJ1-2; weak D call: TRBD1 (6 bases). V gave up 2 bases and J gave up 5 bases, with 12 bases separating them. CDR1 and CDR2 from the germline V gene are MDHEN and SYDVKM. The CDR3 has 14 residues. CDR3 in DNA: TGTGCCAGCAGTTTACCCCCGGACAGTTATGGCTACACCTTC. This codes for CASSLPPDSYGYTF.

This clone has more than one count but fewer than ten. The same CDR3 arises from other DNA sequences in this sample as well. This chain joins TRBV9 and TRBJ2-5, with 8 bases matching TRBD1. Germline lookup yields CDR1 SGDLS and CDR2 YYNGEE. The CDR3 is 16 residues long. V gave up 1 base and J gave up 4 bases; unmatched junction bases: 9. The CDR3 nucleotides are TGTGCCAGCAGCGTACAGACAGGGGATACAGGAGAGACCCAGTACTTC. Amino acid sequence: CASSVQTGDTGETQYF.

This chain joins TRBV15 and TRBJ2-5, with 8 bases aligning to TRBD2. The J call could be wrong; TRBJ2-7 is a better fit for the DNA end. The CDR3 has 13 residues. In germline, CDR1 is LNHNV, CDR2 YYDKDF (reference sequence). The CDR3 DNA is TGTGCCACCACTAGTGCGGGAGGACGCGAGCAGTACTTC. This gives the protein CATTSAGGREQYF.

The chain carries TRBV4-3 and TRBJ2-1; no reliable D call. CDR3 length: 15 residues. The germline V gene has CDR1 LGHNA and CDR2 YSLEER. V shed 1 base and J shed 0 bases, with 7 bases lying between them. The CDR3 DNA is TGCGCCAGCAGCCAAGTGGAGAGCTCCTACAATGAGCAGTTCTTC. Protein sequence: CASSQVESSYNEQFF.

The rearrangement uses TRBV6-7 and TRBJ2-3; D may be TRBD2 (6 bases). TRBV6-7 is flagged as an ORF with uncertain function. The CDR3 is made up of 14 amino acids. V shed 9 bases and J shed 0 bases, with 13 bases lying between them. This CDR3 reads CASGAGFSTDTQYF. CDR3 nucleotide sequence: TGTGCCAGTGGGGCGGGGTTTAGCACAGATACGCAGTATTTT.

This clone was seen a single time. This chain uses TRBV5-8 with TRBJ2-5; 9 bases line up with TRBD2. CDR3 length: 18 amino acids. The J segment lost 4 bases and the V segment lost 0 bases, leaving 13 bases of the junction unmatched. Germline-derived CDR1 and CDR2 are SGHTS and YDEGEE. The CDR3 region has the DNA TGTGCCAGCAGCTTGGCCGGGACTAGCATTAGTTATGGAGAGACCCAGTACTTC. It specifies CASSLAGTSISYGETQYF.

The chain recombines TRBV6-6 with TRBJ1-2; a possible D gene is TRBD1 (5 bases). The germline V and J ends were trimmed by 7 bases and 1 base, with 10 bases remaining between them. CDR3 length: 13 residues. Germline V CDR1 and CDR2: MNHNY, SVGAGI (reference sequence). This chain's CDR3 is CASTETVNYGYTF. The CDR3 DNA reads as TGTGCCAGCACCGAGACAGTTAACTATGGCTACACCTTC.

The chain couples TRBV6-5 to TRBJ1-2; 9 bases line up with TRBD1. Germline V CDR1 and CDR2: MNHEY, SVGAGI. This CDR3 spans 14 amino acids. V lost 5 bases to trimming and J lost 12 bases; unmatched junction nucleotides: 13. The CDR3 protein is CASSTTGTGRSHTF. For the CDR3, the DNA is TGTGCCAGCAGTACCACCGGGACAGGGAGATCCCACACCTTC.

V is TRBV29-1 and J is TRBJ2-3, with a tentative D call TRBD2 (5 bases). V lost 4 bases, J lost 9 bases, and 23 bases lay in between. Germline V CDR1 and CDR2: SQVTM, ANQGSEA. The length of the CDR3 is 15 residues. The CDR3 DNA sequence: TGCAGCGTTGGGATTCACCGGACGGGGAAAGGGACGCAGTATTTT. Its protein product is CSVGIHRTGKGTQYF.

This chain connects TRBV28 to TRBJ2-7, with TRBD1 identical over 7 bases. The length of the CDR3 is 14 residues. Unmatched junction bases numbered 10, after V lost 5 bases and J lost 6 bases. Germline CDR1 is MDHEN and CDR2 is SYDVKM. CDR3 in DNA: TGTGCCAGCAGTCAAGGACAGGTCGTTAGCGAGCAGTACTTC. This encodes CASSQGQVVSEQYF.

The V and J genes are TRBV2 and TRBJ1-3; D perhaps matches TRBD1 (6 bases). The CDR3 spans 15 residues. CDR1 and CDR2 (germline): SNHLY, FYNNEI. Trimming removed 7 bases from V and 2 bases from J, with 15 bases in between. CDR3 DNA: TGTGCCAGCACTACCGCAGGGGATGCTGGAAACACCATATATTTT. Residues: CASTTAGDAGNTIYF. Using reference TRBV2 and TRBJ1-3 for the parts outside the CDR3, the full variable domain is EPEVTQTPSHQVTQMGQEVILRCVPISNHLYFYWYRQILGQKVEFLVSFYNNEISEKSEIFDDQFSVERPDGSNFTLKIRSTKLEDSAMYFCASTTAGDAGNTIYFGEGSWLTVV.

This chain uses TRBV5-1 with TRBJ1-1, with D possibly being TRBD1 (6 bases). CDR1 is SGHRS, CDR2 YFSETQ, per germline. CDR3 length equals 15 residues. The ends were cut back, 7 bases at V and 0 bases at J, with 16 bases in the middle. The CDR3 loop is CASGSGPGVNTEAFF. Written as DNA, the CDR3 is TGCGCCAGCGGCTCGGGACCAGGGGTGAACACTGAAGCTTTCTTT. The whole variable domain, filled in from reference TRBV5-1 and TRBJ1-1, reads KAGVTQTPRYLIKTRGQQVTLSCSPISGHRSVSWYQQTPGQGLQFLFEYFSETQRNKGNFPGRFSGRQFSNSRSEMNVSTLELGDSALYLCASGSGPGVNTEAFFGQGTRLTVV.

This chain connects TRBV10-3 to TRBJ2-3; 11 nucleotides align to TRBD2. The CDR3 consists of 15 residues. Germline V gives CDR1 ENHRY, CDR2 SYGVKD. Trimming took 4 bases from V and 5 from J; bases not matched to a gene: 5. In DNA form, the CDR3 reads TGTGCCATCAGTGCCGGACTAGCGGGTGGAGATACGCAGTATTTT. Amino acid sequence: CAISAGLAGGDTQYF.

The chain couples TRBV6-5 to TRBJ2-5; D is possibly TRBD1 (5 bases). The V gene's germline CDR1 is MNHEY and CDR2 SVGAGI. CDR3 length: 13 amino acids. The V gene lost 5 bases and the J gene lost 9 bases, with 16 bases spanning the gap. The CDR3 here is CASSTPGISAQYF. As DNA, the CDR3 is TGTGCCAGCAGTACCCCAGGGATCTCGGCCCAGTACTTC.

The genes are TRBV29-1 and TRBJ1-2; possible D gene TRBD1, 5 bases. V lost 7 bases and J 0 bases, leaving 9 bases between the germline ends. Germline V lookup: CDR1 SQVTM, CDR2 ANQGSEA. The CDR3 is 12 residues long. The CDR3 reads CSGQWTNYGYTF. For the CDR3, the DNA is TGCAGCGGACAGTGGACTAACTATGGCTACACCTTC.

The chain uses TRBV19 and TRBJ2-7, with 8 bases lining up with TRBD2. The CDR3 has 13 residues. Germline V gives CDR1 LNHDA, CDR2 SQIVND (reference sequence). The junction had 1 base not matched to a gene; V was cut back by 4 bases and J by 2 bases. CDR3 coding DNA: TGTGCCAGTAGTAATAGCGGGGCCTACGAGCAGTACTTC. This codes for CASSNSGAYEQYF.

This sequence joins TRBV10-1 and TRBJ1-3; D is undetermined. CDR3 length equals 13 residues. Germline CDR1 reads WNHNN; CDR2 reads SYGVQD (reference sequence). The germline V and J ends were trimmed by 4 bases and 2 bases, with 6 bases remaining between them. In nucleotides, the CDR3 is TGCGCCAGCAGTGGAGGGACTGGAAACACCATATATTTT. The encoded protein is CASSGGTGNTIYF.

This clone was found once. This chain joins TRBV18 and TRBJ1-5, with a weak D call TRBD1 (6 bases). This CDR3 has 14 amino acids. From germline, CDR1 is KGHSH and CDR2 LQKENI. The V end was cut by 0 bases, the J end by 12 bases, with 15 bases between. The CDR3 spells CASSPPGASGNQHF. The CDR3 DNA is TGTGCCAGCTCACCACCGGGGGCGTCCGGGAACCAGCATTTT.

CDR3: CASSLRQGNGSPLHF. CDR3 bases: TGTGCCAGCAGCTTAAGACAGGGGAACGGTTCACCCCTCCACTTT. V usage is TRBV11-2 and J usage is TRBJ1-6; 8 bases fit TRBD1. Germline V lookup: CDR1 SGHAT, CDR2 FQNNGV. The CDR3 sequence is 15 residues long. The ends lost 2 bases at V and 9 bases at J; junction bases unmatched: 6.

The rearrangement joins TRBV29-1 to TRBJ2-3; tentatively, D is TRBD1 (5 bases). In germline, CDR1 is SQVTM, CDR2 ANQGSEA. V dropped 8 bases and J dropped 4 bases, with 10 bases sitting between them. CDR3 length: 11 residues. Written as DNA, the CDR3 is TGCAGCACCCAGGGTTCAGATACGCAGTATTTT. Translation: CSTQGSDTQYF.

This clone has just one count. The rearrangement links TRBV10-3 to TRBJ2-1; D is undetermined. CDR3 length: 14 residues. V lost 7 bases and J lost 3, with 13 bases in between. The germline gives CDR1 ENHRY, CDR2 SYGVKD. In nucleotides, the CDR3 is TGTGCCATCACAGGATCGATGGGCTACAATGAGCAGTTCTTC. This codes for CAITGSMGYNEQFF.

As DNA, the CDR3 is TGTGCCAGCAGCGTCGGACAGGCCTACGAGCAGTACTTC. This translates into CASSVGQAYEQYF. The rearrangement links TRBV11-3 to TRBJ2-7, with 7 bases that match TRBD1. CDR1 SGHNT and CDR2 YENEEA come from the germline V gene. The CDR3 runs 13 residues. The J segment lost 2 bases and the V segment lost 5 bases, leaving 3 bases of the junction unmatched.

The chain recombines TRBV19 with TRBJ1-1; 9 bases map to TRBD1. This CDR3 is 15 amino acids long. In germline, CDR1 is LNHDA, CDR2 SQIVND (reference sequence). The trim removed 3 bases at V and 5 bases at J, leaving 7 bases unmatched. The CDR3 region has the DNA TGTGCCAGTAGTATGAAACAGGGGGCCTTTACTGAAGCTTTCTTT. Translation: CASSMKQGAFTEAFF.

The rearrangement uses TRBV5-1 and TRBJ1-4; the D gene is possibly TRBD1 (5 bases). Trimming pared 1 base from V and 4 bases from J, leaving 17 bases between. This CDR3 is built from 17 residues. The germline V gene has CDR1 SGHRS and CDR2 YFSETQ. The CDR3 protein is CASSLRTLRNNNEKLFF. CDR3 coding DNA: TGCGCCAGCAGCTTGCGGACACTTCGAAACAATAATGAAAAACTGTTTTTT.

This clone was picked up a small number of times. The V gene is TRBV4-3, the J gene TRBJ2-5; D is unclear. From germline, CDR1 is LGHNA and CDR2 YSLEER. CDR3 length equals 14 residues. Deletions cut 4 bases from V and 2 bases from J, with 11 bases between. CDR3 amino acids: CASSRYAEQETQYF. The CDR3 DNA reads TGCGCCAGCAGCCGTTACGCGGAGCAAGAGACCCAGTACTTC.

This clone occurred once. The rearrangement joins TRBV29-1 to TRBJ2-7; no clear D. Germline CDR1 SQVTM, CDR2 ANQGSEA. This CDR3 comprises 14 residues. Between the trimmed V and J ends, which lost 0 bases and 2 bases, there was a span of 11 bases. The CDR3 nucleotides read TGCAGCGTTGAAGAGACACAAAGGCCCTACGAGCAGTACTTC. Amino acids: CSVEETQRPYEQYF.